A selection of T cell receptor beta chains follows, all from one sample in a study of blood T cell repertoires in COVID-19. Repertoires were generated with immunoSEQ multiplex PCR, while TCRdb's copy carries only in-frame clones and drops some. Of around 39,000 clones listed, roughly 85% were seen once; the top ten hold about 8.6%. Sequenced input: peripheral blood. The receptors derive from a man aged 55-75 years with active COVID-19. CDR3s include the opening cysteine and the closing phenylalanine or tryptophan. A D gene is named only where the DNA matches it firmly. Where a row states a size, it is once, few, many or the class of an expanded clone; other rows omit it.

abundance	v_gene	d_gene	j_gene	CDR3aa	CDR3nt
-	TRBV7-6	TRBD2	TRBJ2-7	CASSLALAGREGQYF	TGTGCCAGCAGCTTAGCTCTAGCGGGAAGGGAGGGGCAGTACTTC
-	TRBV5-4	-	TRBJ2-2	CASSFRGSTANTGELFF	TGTGCCAGCAGCTTCCGGGGTAGCACCGCGAACACCGGGGAGCTGTTTTTT
-	TRBV25-1	-	TRBJ2-2	CASSEWGGNTGELFF	TGTGCCAGCAGTGAATGGGGCGGGAACACCGGGGAGCTGTTTTTT
-	TRBV27	TRBD2	TRBJ2-7	CASRRTSGSYEQYF	TGTGCCAGCAGACGGACTAGCGGGAGCTACGAGCAGTACTTC
-	TRBV10-3	-	TRBJ2-7	CAISEADYEQYF	TGTGCCATCAGTGAAGCGGACTACGAGCAGTACTTC
-	TRBV4-3	-	TRBJ1-1	CASSRDGGGNTEAFF	TGCGCCAGCAGCCGAGATGGCGGGGGGAACACTGAAGCTTTCTTT
-	TRBV12-5	TRBD1	TRBJ2-1	CASGTDRALSNEQFF	TGTGCTAGTGGGACGGACAGGGCGTTATCCAATGAGCAGTTCTTC
-	TRBV25-1	TRBD2	TRBJ2-3	CASSDRLAGSSTDTQYF	TGTGCCAGCAGTGATCGGCTAGCGGGCTCTAGCACAGATACGCAGTATTTT
-	TRBV5-4	-	TRBJ2-5	CASSFRGEETQYF	TGTGCCAGCAGCTTCAGGGGAGAGGAGACCCAGTACTTC
-	TRBV27	-	TRBJ2-2	CASSPYDRSYTGELFF	TGTGCCAGCAGCCCCTACGACAGATCCTACACCGGGGAGCTGTTTTTT
-	TRBV14	TRBD2	TRBJ2-1	CASSQGDTSGSGDEQFF	TGTGCCAGCAGCCAAGGAGACACTAGCGGGAGTGGCGATGAGCAGTTCTTC
-	TRBV18	TRBD1	TRBJ2-5	CASSPRDRGGETQYF	TGTGCCAGCTCACCTCGGGACAGGGGAGGGGAGACCCAGTACTTC
medium-sized	TRBV25-1	-	TRBJ2-7	CASSSVSPSYEQYF	TGTGCCAGCAGTTCGGTTAGTCCCTCCTACGAGCAGTACTTC
-	TRBV27	-	TRBJ1-2	CASRGRPNYGYTF	TGTGCCAGCAGAGGCAGGCCTAACTATGGCTACACCTTC
-	TRBV24-1	-	TRBJ2-1	CATSDTVGSYNEQFF	TGTGCCACCAGTGATACGGTCGGCTCCTACAATGAGCAGTTCTTC
few	TRBV5-4	-	TRBJ2-7	CASSPRGLKYEQYF	TGTGCCAGCAGCCCGCGAGGGCTCAAATACGAGCAGTACTTC
-	TRBV6-2/TRBV6-3	TRBD2	TRBJ2-7	CASSPVGLADPRVTASVHEQYF	TGTGCCAGCAGCCCCGTTGGACTAGCGGACCCCAGGGTAACGGCCTCCGTGCACGAGCAGTACTTC
-	TRBV9	-	TRBJ1-1	CASSVDRKTEAFF	TGTGCCAGCAGCGTAGACAGGAAGACTGAAGCTTTCTTT
-	TRBV21-1	-	TRBJ1-4	CASSPRKGTVNEKLFF	TGTGCCAGCAGCCCCCGAAAGGGGACAGTTAATGAAAAACTGTTTTTT
-	TRBV27	-	TRBJ2-3	CAISRTSTDTQYF	TGTGCCATCTCTCGGACTAGCACAGATACGCAGTATTTT
-	TRBV12-3/TRBV12-4	-	TRBJ2-7	CASSLGNYEQYF	TGTGCCAGCAGTTTAGGTAACTACGAGCAGTACTTC
-	TRBV7-9	TRBD1	TRBJ1-1	CASSRTGVNEAFF	TGTGCCAGCAGTCGGACAGGGGTGAATGAAGCTTTCTTT
-	TRBV5-6	TRBD1	TRBJ1-2	CASSSGTGATNYGYTF	TGTGCCAGCAGTTCCGGGACAGGGGCGACTAACTATGGCTACACCTTC
-	TRBV6-6	TRBD1	TRBJ2-2	CASSFRQGGTGELFF	TGTGCCAGCAGTTTTCGACAGGGTGGCACCGGGGAGCTGTTTTTT
-	TRBV3-1/TRBV3-2	TRBD1	TRBJ2-7	CASSHGQVITYEQYF	TGTGCCAGCAGCCACGGACAGGTGATAACCTACGAGCAGTACTTC